This paragraph reports one T cell receptor beta chain. These data belong to a study of blood T cell repertoires in COVID-19. Across the whole study: Acute and convalescent COVID-19 samples came from the United States, Italy and Spain. Nucleic acid was either cDNA or gDNA, and it came from T cells, B-cell-depleted T cells, or PBMCs.

Authors' data handling: Amplification of reference gene primers provided the estimated nucleated cell counts. Assay: immunoSEQ multiplex PCR; the TCRdb copy retains only in-frame clones and omits some. V, J and clone size reflect that table, while D and trimming were determined from the DNA. The sample contains 95,000 to 150,000 clones, about 88% of which appear only once. The CDR3 has 17 residues. The sequence was collected from a woman older than 75 with acute or convalescent COVID-19. The specimen was peripheral blood. The chain combines TRBV21-1 with TRBJ1-3. TRBV21-1 is a known pseudogene. CDR3 DNA: TGTGCCAGCAGCAAAGATCGGGGTTCTAACTCTGGAAACACCATATATTTT. Residues: CASSKDRGSNSGNTIYF.